This entry features one T cell receptor (beta chain) sequence. The germline CDR1 and CDR2 sequences are MDHEN and SYDVKM. The ends were cut back, 3 bases at V and 0 bases at J, with 6 bases in the middle. The CDR3 runs to 15 residues. This sample was included in a study of shared clonotypes between healthy human individuals. TCRdb's copy holds only in-frame clones and misses some; the assay was immunoSEQ multiplex PCR. Altogether roughly 410,000 clones are present, approximately 96% being singletons, with the ten largest covering approximately 0.3%. The sequencing sample was made of memory CD8+ T cells sorted from blood. Subset indicated: CD45RO+ cells pooled with CCR7-negative TemRA cells. This chain uses TRBV28 with TRBJ2-6; no clear D gene. The receptor comes from a man younger than 40 in good health. The CDR3 DNA reads TGTGCCAGCAGTTTTCCTATCTCTGGGGCCAACGTCCTGACTTTC. This codes for CASSFPISGANVLTF.